A selection of T cell receptor beta chains follows, all from one sample in a study of CD8+CD57+ T cells in acquired aplastic anemia. Via MiXCR, TCRdb re-called the reads, giving one row per CDR3 protein. In the table there are over 45,000 distinct CDR3 sequences, around 69% of which are singletons. The sample taken for sequencing was sorted CD4+, CD8+, or CD8+CD57+ T cells (not recorded which) from PBMCs. These receptors came from a human donor in good health, serving as a control. CDR3s include the opening cysteine and the closing phenylalanine or tryptophan. A D gene is named only where the DNA matches it firmly. Clone size appears in some rows only: once, few, many, or a class for an expanded clone.

>.|TRBJ2-7|few|TRBV25-1
CASSEGFGGEQYF
TGTGCCAGCAGTGAGGGCTTTGGTGGGGAGCAGTACTTC
>.|TRBJ2-7|.|TRBV2
CASSGGSYEQYF
TGTGCCAGCAGTGGGGGGTCCTACGAGCAGTACTTC
>TRBD1|TRBJ2-5|few|TRBV7-9
CASSSGGETQYF
TGTGCCAGCAGCTCAGGGGGAGAGACCCAGTACTTC
>TRBD1|TRBJ1-2|once|TRBV7-9
CASGERQGVSGYTF
TGTGCCAGCGGGGAGAGACAGGGCGTGAGTGGCTACACCTTC
>.|TRBJ2-2|.|TRBV6-1
CASSEGTPNTGELFF
TGTGCCAGCAGTGAAGGGACACCAAACACCGGGGAGCTGTTTTTT
>TRBD1|TRBJ2-1|.|TRBV10-1
CASSVNRGGYNEQFF
TGTGCCAGCAGCGTAAACAGGGGCGGGTACAATGAGCAGTTCTTC
>TRBD1|TRBJ2-7|few|TRBV7-6
CASSRGQGYEQYF
TGTGCCAGCAGCAGAGGACAGGGCTACGAGCAGTACTTC
>.|TRBJ1-1|.|TRBV29-1
CSVETWRQQNFEAFF
TGCAGCGTTGAGACATGGAGACAACAAAACTTTGAAGCTTTCTTT
>TRBD2|TRBJ2-3|.|TRBV29-1
CSVGGGADTQYF
TGCAGCGTTGGGGGAGGGGCAGATACGCAGTATTTT
>.|TRBJ1-5|.|TRBV2
CASSFRNQPQHF
TGTGCCAGCAGTTTCCGAAATCAGCCCCAGCATTTT
>.|TRBJ1-2|.|TRBV25-1
CASSEFGWDYGYTF
TGTGCCAGCAGTGAATTCGGCTGGGACTATGGCTACACCTTC
>TRBD2|TRBJ2-5|once|TRBV7-2
CASSVAGGHQETQYF
TGTGCCAGCAGCGTAGCGGGGGGGCATCAAGAGACCCAGTACTTC
>TRBD1|TRBJ1-2|.|TRBV29-1
CSTQGGTVGYTF
TGCAGCACCCAGGGAGGGACAGTTGGCTACACCTTC
>.|TRBJ2-2|.|TRBV10-3
CAIRPTNTGELFF
TGTGCCATCAGGCCGACGAACACCGGGGAGCTGTTTTTT
>TRBD1|TRBJ1-2|once|TRBV6-5
CASSYSSTPTGWGYTF
TGTGCCAGCAGTTACTCGTCCACACCGACAGGGTGGGGCTACACCTTC
>TRBD1|TRBJ1-2|.|TRBV2
CASSEYRGTNYGYTF
TGTGCCAGCAGTGAATACAGGGGGACTAACTATGGCTACACCTTC
>.|TRBJ2-6|.|TRBV10-3
CAISESGGLGPSVLTF
TGTGCCATCAGTGAGTCGGGCGGGTTGGGGCCATCAGTCCTGACTTTC
>TRBD2|TRBJ2-3|.|TRBV20-1
CSATTSGREDTQYF
TGCAGTGCTACTACTAGCGGGAGAGAAGATACGCAGTACTTT
>.|TRBJ2-6|once|TRBV5-6
CASSSAGSGANVLTF
TGTGCCAGCAGCTCAGCAGGCTCTGGGGCCAACGTCCTGACTTTC
>TRBD1|TRBJ1-2|few|TRBV10-3
CASSDDRGWGYTF
TGTGCCAGCAGTGACGACAGGGGCTGGGGCTACACCTTC
>.|TRBJ2-5|many|TRBV5-6
CASSLTGSIQETQYF
TGTGCCAGCAGCTTGACCGGGTCGATCCAAGAGACCCAGTACTTC
>.|TRBJ1-3|.|TRBV29-1
CSVLFSGNTIYF
TGCAGCGTTTTGTTCTCTGGAAACACCATATATTTT
>.|TRBJ1-5|.|TRBV2
CASSEGQGHQPQHF
TGTGCCAGCAGTGAGGGGCAGGGTCATCAGCCCCAGCATTTT
>.|TRBJ1-1|.|TRBV5-1
CASSLSQTWTEAFF
TGCGCCAGCAGCTTGAGCCAAACGTGGACTGAAGCTTTCTTT
>.|TRBJ1-1|.|TRBV15
CATSTIPGGITEAFF
TGTGCCACCAGCACAATTCCGGGGGGCATCACTGAAGCTTTCTTT
>.|TRBJ2-7|.|TRBV7-6
CASSPGGSYYEQYF
TGTGCCAGCAGCCCTGGGGGGAGCTACTACGAGCAGTACTTC
>TRBD1|TRBJ2-1|.|TRBV10-2
CATGQHNEQFF
TGCGCCACGGGACAGCACAATGAGCAGTTCTTC
>TRBD1|TRBJ2-5|.|TRBV24-1
CATSDRGQGAVETQYF
TGTGCCACCAGTGACCGAGGACAGGGGGCAGTTGAGACCCAGTACTTC
>.|TRBJ1-5|.|TRBV20-1
CSAPRPGTSDQPQHF
TGCAGTGCTCCCCGGCCCGGGACATCGGATCAGCCCCAGCATTTT
>.|TRBJ1-2|medium-sized|TRBV19
CASSRQNYGYTF
TGTGCCAGTAGTCGACAGAACTATGGCTACACCTTC
>.|TRBJ2-2|few|TRBV10-2
CASGLSRYTGDGELFF
TGCGCCAGCGGACTTAGCCGGTACACCGGGGACGGGGAGCTGTTTTTT
>TRBD1|TRBJ1-5|many|TRBV19
CASSTWDRADQPQHF
TGTGCCAGTAGTACCTGGGACAGGGCCGATCAGCCCCAGCATTTT
>TRBD1|TRBJ1-2|.|TRBV29-1
CSVVFYRGNNYGYTF
TGCAGCGTTGTCTTCTACAGGGGAAATAACTATGGCTACACCTTC
>.|TRBJ1-5|.|TRBV7-9
CASSHRGVQPQHF
TGTGCCAGCAGCCATCGTGGGGTTCAGCCCCAGCATTTT
>TRBD1|TRBJ2-1|.|TRBV5-6
CARSLDRGRNEQFF
TGTGCCCGCAGCTTGGACAGGGGGAGAAATGAGCAGTTCTTC
>TRBD1|TRBJ2-1|.|TRBV7-3
CASSLDRVGEQFF
TGTGCCAGCAGCTTGGACAGGGTGGGCGAGCAGTTCTTC
>.|TRBJ2-3|.|TRBV5-1
CASSWVTGGQETQYF
TGCGCCAGCAGCTGGGTGACAGGAGGACAAGAGACCCAGTATTTT
>TRBD2|TRBJ2-2|many|TRBV12-3/TRBV12-4
CASSPLAGVSTGELFF
TGTGCCAGCAGTCCCCTAGCGGGAGTTTCAACCGGGGAGCTGTTTTTT
>TRBD1|TRBJ2-7|.|TRBV28
CASSSVQGAKYEQYF
TGTGCCAGCAGTTCGGTACAGGGGGCTAAATACGAGCAGTACTTC
>.|TRBJ2-3|.|TRBV24-1
CASKRDTTDTQYF
TGTGCCAGCAAGAGGGATACCACAGATACGCAGTATTTT
>.|TRBJ1-1|medium-sized|TRBV29-1
CSAVIGDTEAFF
TGCAGCGCCGTGATTGGGGACACTGAAGCTTTCTTT
>.|TRBJ1-6|many|TRBV27
CASSSPELYNSPLHF
TGTGCCAGCAGCTCACCGGAACTCTATAATTCACCCCTCCACTTT
>TRBD2|TRBJ2-1|many|TRBV7-9
CASSPRTSDYVYYNEQFF
TGTGCCAGCAGCCCCAGGACTAGCGACTACGTCTACTACAATGAGCAGTTCTTC
>TRBD1|TRBJ2-7|.|TRBV19
CASNEGTGIEQYF
TGTGCCAGCAACGAAGGGACAGGGATCGAGCAGTACTTC
>TRBD2|TRBJ2-3|.|TRBV4-2
CASSKGLAGVGDTQYF
TGTGCCAGCAGCAAGGGACTAGCGGGAGTGGGAGATACGCAGTATTTC
>.|TRBJ2-3|.|TRBV2
CARTGPSSTDTQYF
TGTGCCAGAACAGGGCCTAGCAGCACAGATACGCAGTATTTT
>.|TRBJ1-6|.|TRBV5-6
CASSLGGVGSPLYF
TGTGCCAGCAGCTTGGGGGGGGTTGGGTCGCCCCTCTACTTT
>.|TRBJ2-7|.|TRBV15
CATSMGTNEQYF
TGTGCCACCAGTATGGGGACCAACGAGCAGTACTTC
>.|TRBJ2-3|.|TRBV19
CASNPGLTDTQYF
TGTGCCAGTAACCCCGGTCTCACAGATACGCAGTATTTT
>.|TRBJ2-3|.|TRBV2
CASTAAYFTDTQYF
TGTGCCAGCACTGCAGCCTATTTCACAGATACGCAGTATTTT
>TRBD1|TRBJ2-1|.|TRBV24-1
CATSDSRGSAYNEQFF
TGTGCCACCAGTGATTCCAGGGGGTCTGCTTACAATGAGCAGTTCTTC
>.|TRBJ1-2|few|TRBV19
CASSVRGDYGYTF
TGTGCCAGTAGCGTCAGGGGTGACTATGGCTACACCTTC
>.|TRBJ2-1|.|TRBV3-1
CASSQDAEEGSYNEQFF
TGTGCCAGCAGCCAAGATGCGGAAGAAGGATCCTACAATGAGCAGTTCTTC
>.|TRBJ2-7|.|TRBV2
CASSAMGERRQYF
TGTGCCAGCAGTGCTATGGGGGAAAGGAGGCAGTACTTC
>.|TRBJ2-7|once|TRBV29-1
CSVEEDTTQTYEQYF
TGCAGCGTAGAGGAGGACACCACCCAAACCTACGAGCAGTACTTC